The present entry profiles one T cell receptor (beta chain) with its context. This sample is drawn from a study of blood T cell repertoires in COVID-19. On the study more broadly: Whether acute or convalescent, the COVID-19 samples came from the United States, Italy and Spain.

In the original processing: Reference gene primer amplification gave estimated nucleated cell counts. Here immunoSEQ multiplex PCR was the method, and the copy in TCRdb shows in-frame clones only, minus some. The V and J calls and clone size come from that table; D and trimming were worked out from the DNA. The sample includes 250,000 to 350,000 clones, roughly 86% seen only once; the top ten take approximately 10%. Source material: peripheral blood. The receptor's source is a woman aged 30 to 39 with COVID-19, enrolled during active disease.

CDR3: CASSLMGNSYVGYTF. In nucleotides, the CDR3 is TGTGCCAGCAGTTTAATGGGTAACAGTTACGTTGGCTACACCTTC. The chain carries TRBV27 and TRBJ1-2, with D unclear. This CDR3 has 15 amino acids. V was shortened by 2 bases and J by 7 bases, with 17 bases between the two germline ends. The germline V gene has CDR1 MNHEY and CDR2 SMNVEV (reference sequence).